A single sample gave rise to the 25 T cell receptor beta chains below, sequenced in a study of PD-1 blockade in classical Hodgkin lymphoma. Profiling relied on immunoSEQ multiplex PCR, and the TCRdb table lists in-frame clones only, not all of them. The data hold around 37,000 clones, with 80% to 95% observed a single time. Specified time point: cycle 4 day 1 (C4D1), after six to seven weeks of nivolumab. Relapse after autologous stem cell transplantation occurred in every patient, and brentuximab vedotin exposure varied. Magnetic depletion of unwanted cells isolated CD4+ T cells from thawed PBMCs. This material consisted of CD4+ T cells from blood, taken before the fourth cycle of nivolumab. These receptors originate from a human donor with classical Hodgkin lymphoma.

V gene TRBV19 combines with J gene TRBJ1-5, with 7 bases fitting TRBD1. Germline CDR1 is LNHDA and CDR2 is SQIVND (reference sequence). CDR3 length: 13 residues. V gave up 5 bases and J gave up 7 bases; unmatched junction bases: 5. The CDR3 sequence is CASSVSGGQPQHF. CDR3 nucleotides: TGTGCCAGTAGTGTTTCAGGGGGACAGCCCCAGCATTTT.

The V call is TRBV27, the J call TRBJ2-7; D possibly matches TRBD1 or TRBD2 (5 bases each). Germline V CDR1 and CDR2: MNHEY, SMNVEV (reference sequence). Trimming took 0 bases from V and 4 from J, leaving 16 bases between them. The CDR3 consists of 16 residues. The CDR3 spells CASSLSGTPRPYEQYF. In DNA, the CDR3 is TGTGCCAGCAGTTTATCCGGGACGCCACGACCTTACGAGCAGTACTTC.

CDR3 bases: TGTGCCAGCAGTGAATCTGCTTTTGGGGGAGGGCCCCAGCATTTT. Its translation is CASSESAFGGGPQHF. This chain uses TRBV6-1 with TRBJ1-5; D might be TRBD1 (5 bases). Germline CDR1 MNHNS, CDR2 SASEGT. Trimming stripped 2 bases from V and 9 bases from J, with 17 bases between. The CDR3 has 15 amino acids.

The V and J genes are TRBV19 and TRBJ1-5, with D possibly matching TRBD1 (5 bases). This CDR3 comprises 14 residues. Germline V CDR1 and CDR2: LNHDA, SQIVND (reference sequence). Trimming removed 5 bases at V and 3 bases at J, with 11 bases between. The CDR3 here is CASSLTGFNQPQHF. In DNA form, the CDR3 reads TGTGCCAGTAGTCTAACAGGTTTCAATCAGCCCCAGCATTTT.

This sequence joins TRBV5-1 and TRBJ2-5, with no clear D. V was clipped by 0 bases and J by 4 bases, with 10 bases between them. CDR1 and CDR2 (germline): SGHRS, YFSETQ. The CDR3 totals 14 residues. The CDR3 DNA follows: TGCGCCAGCAGCTTGGGACAAACTGCAGAGACCCAGTACTTC. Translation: CASSLGQTAETQYF. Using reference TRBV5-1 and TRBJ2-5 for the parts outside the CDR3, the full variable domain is KAGVTQTPRYLIKTRGQQVTLSCSPISGHRSVSWYQQTPGQGLQFLFEYFSETQRNKGNFPGRFSGRQFSNSRSEMNVSTLELGDSALYLCASSLGQTAETQYFGPGTRLLVL.

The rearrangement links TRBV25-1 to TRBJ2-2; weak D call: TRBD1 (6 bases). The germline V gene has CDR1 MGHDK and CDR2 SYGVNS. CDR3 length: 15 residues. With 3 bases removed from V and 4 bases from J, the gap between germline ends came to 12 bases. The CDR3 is CASSDSGRGTGELFF. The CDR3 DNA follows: TGTGCCAGCAGTGATTCGGGCAGGGGCACCGGGGAGCTGTTTTTT.

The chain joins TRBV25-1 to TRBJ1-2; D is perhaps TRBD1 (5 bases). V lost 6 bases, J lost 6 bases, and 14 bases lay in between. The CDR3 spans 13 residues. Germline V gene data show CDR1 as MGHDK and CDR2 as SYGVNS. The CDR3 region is CASRPGTADGYTF. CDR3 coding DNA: TGTGCCAGCAGGCCCGGGACGGCGGATGGCTACACCTTC.

The CDR3 DNA sequence: TGTGCCACGGGATGGGCCCCGAACACCGGGGAGCTGTTTTTT. Translation: CATGWAPNTGELFF. The chain recombines TRBV10-3 with TRBJ2-2; a possible D gene is TRBD2 (5 bases). The V and J ends lost 10 bases and 0 bases respectively, with 12 bases between them. CDR3 length: 14 amino acids. CDR1 is ENHRY, CDR2 SYGVKD, per germline.

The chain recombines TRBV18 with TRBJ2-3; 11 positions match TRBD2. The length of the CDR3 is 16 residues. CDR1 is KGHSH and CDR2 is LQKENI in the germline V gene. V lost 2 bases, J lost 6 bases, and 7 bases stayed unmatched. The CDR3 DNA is TGTGCCAGCTCACCATTAGCGGGAGGGTTGTCGGATACGCAGTATTTT. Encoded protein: CASSPLAGGLSDTQYF.

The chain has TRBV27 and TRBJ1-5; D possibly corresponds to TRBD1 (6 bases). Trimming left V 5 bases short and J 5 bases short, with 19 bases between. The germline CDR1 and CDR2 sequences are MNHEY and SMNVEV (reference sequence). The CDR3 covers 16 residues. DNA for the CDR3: TGTGCCAGCAGTCAAAAGACGGGACACTTTTATCAGCCCCAGCATTTT. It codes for CASSQKTGHFYQPQHF.

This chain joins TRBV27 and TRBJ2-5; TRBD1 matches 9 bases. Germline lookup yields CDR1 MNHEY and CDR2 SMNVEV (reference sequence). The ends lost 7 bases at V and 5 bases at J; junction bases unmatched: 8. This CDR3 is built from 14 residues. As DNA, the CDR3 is TGTGCCAGCACCGGGACAGGGTCAGGGGAGACCCAGTACTTC. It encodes CASTGTGSGETQYF.

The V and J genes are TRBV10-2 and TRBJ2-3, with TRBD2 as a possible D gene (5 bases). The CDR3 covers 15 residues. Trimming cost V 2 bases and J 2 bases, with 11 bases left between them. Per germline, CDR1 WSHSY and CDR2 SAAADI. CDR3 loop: CASSESGVLTDTQYF. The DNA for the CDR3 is TGCGCCAGCAGTGAGAGCGGAGTCCTCACAGATACGCAGTATTTT.

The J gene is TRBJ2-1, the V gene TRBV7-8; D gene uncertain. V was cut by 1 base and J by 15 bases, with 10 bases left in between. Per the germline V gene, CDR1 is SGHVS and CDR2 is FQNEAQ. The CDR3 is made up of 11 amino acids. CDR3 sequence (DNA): TGTGCCAGCAGCTTAGAGTCCGGTAGGTTCTTC. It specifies CASSLESGRFF.

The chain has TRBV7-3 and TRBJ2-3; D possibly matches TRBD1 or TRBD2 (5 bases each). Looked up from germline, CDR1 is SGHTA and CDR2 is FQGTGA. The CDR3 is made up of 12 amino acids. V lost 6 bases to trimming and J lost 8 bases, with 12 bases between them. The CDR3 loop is CASSSGGPTQYF. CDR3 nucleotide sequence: TGTGCCAGCAGTTCTGGGGGACCTACGCAGTATTTT.

The DNA of the CDR3 is TGTGCCACTAACCGGGACTACTCCACCGGGGAGCTGTTTTTT. This encodes CATNRDYSTGELFF. The chain couples TRBV10-3 to TRBJ2-2; 7 bases agree with TRBD2. CDR3 length equals 14 residues. V gave up 10 bases and J gave up 4 bases; unmatched junction bases: 9. Germline V gives CDR1 ENHRY, CDR2 SYGVKD.

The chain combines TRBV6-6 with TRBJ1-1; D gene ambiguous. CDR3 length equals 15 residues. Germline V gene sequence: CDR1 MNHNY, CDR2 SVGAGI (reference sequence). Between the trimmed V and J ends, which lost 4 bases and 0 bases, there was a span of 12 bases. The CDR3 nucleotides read TGTGCCAGCAGTTTCCGAGCTAGCATGAACACTGAAGCTTTCTTT. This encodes CASSFRASMNTEAFF.

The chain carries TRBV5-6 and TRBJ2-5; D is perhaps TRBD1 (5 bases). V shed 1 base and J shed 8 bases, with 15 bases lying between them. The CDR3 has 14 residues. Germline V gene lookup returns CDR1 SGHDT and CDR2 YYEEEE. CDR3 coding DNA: TGTGCCAGCAGCTTGTCAGGGTCCCTTTTAACCCAGTACTTC. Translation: CASSLSGSLLTQYF.

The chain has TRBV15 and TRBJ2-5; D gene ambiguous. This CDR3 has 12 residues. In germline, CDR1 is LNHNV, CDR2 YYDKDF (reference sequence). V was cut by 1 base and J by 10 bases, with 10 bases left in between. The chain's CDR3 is CATSRALSIQYF. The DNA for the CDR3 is TGTGCCACCAGCAGAGCGCTCTCCATCCAGTACTTC.

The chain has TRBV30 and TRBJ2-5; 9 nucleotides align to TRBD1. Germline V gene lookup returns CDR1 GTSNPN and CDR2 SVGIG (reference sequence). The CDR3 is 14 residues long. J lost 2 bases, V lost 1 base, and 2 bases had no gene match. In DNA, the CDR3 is TGTGCCTGGAGTGGACAGGGGGGACAAGAGACCCAGTACTTC. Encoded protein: CAWSGQGGQETQYF.

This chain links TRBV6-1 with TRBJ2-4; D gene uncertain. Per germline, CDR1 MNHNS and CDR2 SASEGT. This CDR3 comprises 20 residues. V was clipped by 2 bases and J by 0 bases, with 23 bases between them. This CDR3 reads CASSEYSIGQAKLAKNIQYF. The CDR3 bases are TGTGCCAGCAGTGAATATAGTATTGGGCAGGCAAAATTAGCCAAAAACATTCAGTACTTC.

The CDR3 here is CASSSSLAAQHTEAFF. The CDR3 DNA sequence: TGTGCCAGCAGTTCATCCCTGGCAGCCCAGCACACTGAAGCTTTCTTT. The genes are TRBV27 and TRBJ1-1; D uncertain. V shed 4 bases and J shed 3 bases, with 18 bases lying between them. The germline CDR1 and CDR2 sequences are MNHEY and SMNVEV (reference sequence). CDR3 size: 16 residues.

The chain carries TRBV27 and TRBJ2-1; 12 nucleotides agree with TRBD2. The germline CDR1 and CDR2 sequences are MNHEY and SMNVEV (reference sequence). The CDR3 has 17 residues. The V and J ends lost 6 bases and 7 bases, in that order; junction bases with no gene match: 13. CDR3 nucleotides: TGTGCCAGCAGGAGAGATGGATCGACTAGCGGGAGAAATGAGCAGTTCTTC. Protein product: CASRRDGSTSGRNEQFF.

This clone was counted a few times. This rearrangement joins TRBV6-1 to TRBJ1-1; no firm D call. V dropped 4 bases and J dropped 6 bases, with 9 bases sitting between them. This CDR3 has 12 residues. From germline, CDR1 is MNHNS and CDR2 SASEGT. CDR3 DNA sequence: TGTGCCAGCAGTGTGATGTCAGCTGAAGCTTTCTTT. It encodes CASSVMSAEAFF.

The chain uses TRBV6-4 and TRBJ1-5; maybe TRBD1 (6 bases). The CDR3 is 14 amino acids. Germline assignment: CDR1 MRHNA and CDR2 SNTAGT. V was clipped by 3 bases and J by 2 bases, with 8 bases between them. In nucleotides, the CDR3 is TGTGCCAGCAGTGAACAGGGTGGCAATCAGCCCCAGCATTTT. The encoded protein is CASSEQGGNQPQHF.

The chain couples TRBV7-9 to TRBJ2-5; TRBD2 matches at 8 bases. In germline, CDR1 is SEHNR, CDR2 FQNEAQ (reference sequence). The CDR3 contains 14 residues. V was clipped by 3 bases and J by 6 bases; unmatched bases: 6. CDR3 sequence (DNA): TGTGCCAGCAGCTTCCAAGCGGGAGCAAAGACCCAGTACTTC. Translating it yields CASSFQAGAKTQYF.